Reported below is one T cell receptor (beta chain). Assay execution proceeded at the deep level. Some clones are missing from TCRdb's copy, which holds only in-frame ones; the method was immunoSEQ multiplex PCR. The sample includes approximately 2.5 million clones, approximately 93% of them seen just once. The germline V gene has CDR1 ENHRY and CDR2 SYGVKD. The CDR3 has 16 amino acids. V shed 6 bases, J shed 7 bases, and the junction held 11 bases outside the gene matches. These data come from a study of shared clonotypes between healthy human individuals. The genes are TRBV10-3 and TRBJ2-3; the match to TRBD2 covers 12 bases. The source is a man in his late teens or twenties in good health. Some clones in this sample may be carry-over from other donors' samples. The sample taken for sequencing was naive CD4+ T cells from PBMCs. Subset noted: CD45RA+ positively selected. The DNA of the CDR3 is TGTGCCATCAGATCGACTAGCGGGAGCATCGTAAATACGCAGTATTTT. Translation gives CAIRSTSGSIVNTQYF.